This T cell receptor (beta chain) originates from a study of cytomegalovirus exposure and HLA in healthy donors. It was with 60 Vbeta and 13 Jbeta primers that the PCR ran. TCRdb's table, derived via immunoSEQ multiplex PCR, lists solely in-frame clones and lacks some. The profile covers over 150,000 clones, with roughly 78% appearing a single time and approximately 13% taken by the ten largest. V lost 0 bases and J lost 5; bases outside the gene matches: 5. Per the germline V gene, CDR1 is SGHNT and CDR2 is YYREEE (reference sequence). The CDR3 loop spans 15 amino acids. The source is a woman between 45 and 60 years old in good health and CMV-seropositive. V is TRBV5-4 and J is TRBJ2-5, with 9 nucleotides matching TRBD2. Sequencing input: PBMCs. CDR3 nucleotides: TGTGCCAGCAGCTTGGGAAATAGCGGGGGTGAGACCCAGTACTTC. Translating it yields CASSLGNSGGETQYF.